Presented here are 25 T cell receptor beta chains from one specimen sequenced in a study of CD8 T cells in ankylosing spondylitis. TCRdb re-called the 5' RACE reads with MiXCR, one entry per CDR3 protein. The sample records about 310,000 distinct CDR3 sequences, around 20% being singletons. What was sequenced was blood, either unsorted or a sorted T cell fraction (not recorded which). These receptors were obtained from a female donor with ankylosing spondylitis or in good health (not recorded which).

This clonotype has more than one count but fewer than ten. The gene calls are TRBV12-3 or TRBV12-4 and TRBJ1-4; D unclear. CDR3 size: 15 residues. The germline V and J ends were trimmed by 3 bases and 0 bases, with 8 bases remaining between them. The CDR3 loop reads CASSFQFATNEKLFF. In DNA form, the CDR3 reads TGTGCCAGCAGTTTCCAGTTTGCAACTAATGAAAAACTGTTTTTT.

This clonotype was observed a handful of times. This rearrangement joins TRBV7-7 to TRBJ2-3, with a possible D match to TRBD2 (6 bases). The CDR3 is 15 amino acids. Germline CDR1 reads SSHAT; CDR2 reads FNYEAQ (reference sequence). The V end lost 3 bases, the J end lost 1 base, and 11 bases lay between the germline ends. The CDR3 nucleotides are TGTGCCAGCAGCTTGGGGGGAACCCGCACAGATACGCAGTATTTT. As protein: CASSLGGTRTDTQYF.

This clonotype has only a few counts. V is TRBV10-3 and J is TRBJ2-1; D is possibly TRBD2 (5 bases). The germline V and J ends were trimmed by 6 bases and 6 bases, with 9 bases remaining between them. The germline V gene encodes CDR1 ENHRY and CDR2 SYGVKD. The CDR3 contains 12 residues. This CDR3 reads CAIRGEGNEQFF. Here the CDR3 DNA reads TGTGCCATCAGGGGCGAGGGCAATGAGCAGTTCTTC.

The genes are TRBV7-2 and TRBJ2-3; 7 bases agree with TRBD2. Germline assignment: CDR1 SGHTA and CDR2 FQGNSA. The CDR3 is 16 amino acids. V shed 3 bases, J shed 1 base, and the junction held 7 bases outside the gene matches. The CDR3 loop is CASSFGGSGRTDTQYF. The DNA of the CDR3 is TGTGCCAGCAGCTTCGGGGGGAGCGGTCGCACAGATACGCAGTATTTT.

This clonotype came up a few times. This may stem from a read error, because a much larger clone lies one nucleotide away. The chain has TRBV13 and TRBJ1-1; possibly TRBD1 for D (6 bases). CDR1 and CDR2 (germline): PRHDT, FYEKMQ (reference sequence). V was shortened by 5 bases and J by 2 bases, with 9 bases between the two germline ends. The CDR3 runs to 13 residues. The DNA of the CDR3 is TGTGCCAGCAGCCGGGACAAAAACACTGAAGCTTTCTTT. Protein product: CASSRDKNTEAFF.

This clonotype was observed a few times. This chain links TRBV7-2 with TRBJ2-2, with D unresolved. V gave up 1 base and J gave up 4 bases, with 7 bases separating them. Germline assignment: CDR1 SGHTA and CDR2 FQGNSA. This CDR3 comprises 14 residues. This CDR3 reads CASSLDAVTGELFF. The CDR3, as DNA: TGTGCCAGCAGCTTAGATGCAGTCACCGGGGAGCTGTTTTTT.

The CDR3 coding sequence is TGTGCCAGCAGTGAAGCGCTTCGGACTAGCGGCCCTCCGTGGGGCACAGATACGCAGTATTTT. It translates to CASSEALRTSGPPWGTDTQYF. V gene TRBV2 combines with J gene TRBJ2-3, with 10 bases that match TRBD2. Germline CDR1 reads SNHLY; CDR2 reads FYNNEI. The CDR3 loop spans 21 amino acids. Trimming cost V 0 bases and J 1 base; bases outside gene matches: 16.

This clonotype was counted many times. The chain employs TRBV15 and TRBJ2-3; D is undetermined. With 1 base removed from V and 1 base from J, the gap between germline ends came to 0 bases. CDR3 length equals 12 residues. The germline CDR1 and CDR2 sequences are LNHNV and YYDKDF (reference sequence). In DNA form, the CDR3 reads TGTGCCACCAGCAGAGGCACAGATACGCAGTATTTT. It yields the protein CATSRGTDTQYF.

The gene calls are TRBV2 and TRBJ1-1; D is unresolved. CDR3 length: 11 amino acids. The ends were cut back, 3 bases at V and 5 bases at J, with 4 bases in the middle. Germline V gene lookup returns CDR1 SNHLY and CDR2 FYNNEI. The CDR3 spells CASSEWTEAFF. DNA for the CDR3: TGTGCCAGCAGTGAGTGGACTGAAGCTTTCTTT.

The sample holds many counts of this clonotype. J is TRBJ2-1 and V is TRBV29-1, with 13 bases matching TRBD2. Unmatched junction bases numbered 2, after V lost 6 bases and J lost 0 bases. Looked up from germline, CDR1 is SQVTM and CDR2 is ANQGSEA. The CDR3 sequence is 15 residues long. The DNA of the CDR3 is TGCAGCGTGACTAGCGGGAGGACCTCCTACAATGAGCAGTTCTTC. Protein sequence: CSVTSGRTSYNEQFF.

The rearrangement joins TRBV4-1 to TRBJ2-2; 9 bases fit TRBD2. Germline V CDR1 and CDR2: MGHRA, YSYEKL. The CDR3 spans 17 residues. Germline trimming cut 0 bases from V and 0 bases from J; bases unmatched to any gene: 2. CDR3 sequence (DNA): TGCGCCAGCAGCCAAGAGGCTAGCGGGGCGAACACCGGGGAGCTGTTTTTT. Translated: CASSQEASGANTGELFF.

The V and J genes are TRBV9 and TRBJ2-2; TRBD2 matches at 13 bases. With 2 bases clipped from V and 2 bases from J, the junction kept 6 bases outside the gene matches. The CDR3 spans 18 residues. CDR1 SGDLS and CDR2 YYNGEE come from the germline V gene. The chain's CDR3 is CASSVRTSGSPNTGELFF. CDR3 sequence (DNA): TGTGCCAGCAGCGTCCGGACTAGCGGGAGTCCAAACACCGGGGAGCTGTTTTTT.

The rearrangement uses TRBV6-5 and TRBJ1-2; TRBD1 aligns across 9 bases. The CDR3 is 18 residues long. V was pared by 6 bases and J by 7 bases, with 21 bases of the junction left unmatched. Germline CDR1 is MNHEY and CDR2 is SVGAGI. The CDR3 sequence: CASRPLLGRTGERSGYTF. The CDR3 region has the DNA TGTGCCAGCAGACCCTTACTGGGGCGGACAGGGGAACGATCTGGCTACACCTTC.

As to this clonotype: One junction end does not reproduce the germline sequence, and a read error may be involved. This rearrangement joins TRBV7-9 to TRBJ2-7; no firm D call. Germline assignment: CDR1 SEHNR and CDR2 FQNEAQ (reference sequence). The CDR3 consists of 12 residues. The CDR3 sequence: CASSLDTYGQYF. DNA of the CDR3: TGTGCCAGCAGCTTAGACACCTACGGGCAGTACTTC.

The rearrangement uses TRBV12-3 or TRBV12-4 and TRBJ2-4, with 8 bases identical to TRBD2. Losses at the gene ends were 1 base for V and 0 bases for J; bases not matched to a gene: 2. The CDR3 covers 16 residues. The CDR3 is CASSLGLAGAKNIQYF. The CDR3 DNA reads as TGTGCCAGCAGTTTAGGCCTAGCGGGAGCCAAAAACATTCAGTACTTC.

In this sample, this clonotype turned up a few times. V is TRBV14 and J is TRBJ2-5, with D possibly TRBD1 on 6 matching bases. This CDR3 region has 13 residues. Germline assignment: CDR1 SGHDN and CDR2 FVKESK. Trimming removed 0 bases at V and 7 bases at J, with 9 bases between. The CDR3 nucleotides are TGTGCCAGCAGCCAAGAACAGGGTTTGACCCAGTACTTC. As protein: CASSQEQGLTQYF.

The gene calls are TRBV14 and TRBJ2-5; 13 nucleotides line up with TRBD2. From germline, CDR1 is SGHDN and CDR2 FVKESK. The CDR3 length is 17 residues. Trimming took 1 base from V and 2 from J; bases not matched to a gene: 4. The CDR3 DNA sequence: TGTGCCAGCAGCCAAGGGAAGGGACTAGCGGGACAAGAGACCCAGTACTTC. Protein product: CASSQGKGLAGQETQYF.

The V and J genes are TRBV2 and TRBJ1-2; D not certain. The V and J ends lost 6 bases and 4 bases respectively, with 18 bases between them. Germline CDR1 and CDR2: SNHLY and FYNNEI. The CDR3 spans 15 residues. CDR3 loop: CASSTLQRVGYGYTF. The CDR3 DNA reads as TGTGCCAGCAGCACGCTACAGAGGGTCGGCTATGGCTACACCTTC.

This clonotype was recorded at least ten times. The chain carries TRBV10-3 and TRBJ2-1; the match to TRBD2 covers 7 bases. The CDR3 runs 16 residues. Germline CDR1 and CDR2: ENHRY and SYGVKD. The V segment lost 2 bases and the J segment 9 bases; nucleotides outside the gene matches: 13. This CDR3 reads CAISEPGGSAPGEQFF. Written as DNA, the CDR3 is TGTGCCATCAGTGAGCCCGGGGGGTCGGCCCCAGGTGAGCAGTTCTTC.

The rearrangement uses TRBV20-1 and TRBJ2-1; 9 bases align to TRBD2. Germline lookup yields CDR1 DFQATT and CDR2 SNEGSKA (reference sequence). This CDR3 has 14 amino acids. The DNA of the CDR3 is TGCAGCGACCAGCGGGAGGAAAACGTCAATGAGCAGTTCTTC. This encodes CSDQREENVNEQFF.

The chain couples TRBV5-6 to TRBJ2-3, with unresolved D. The V and J ends lost 2 bases and 2 bases respectively, with 24 bases between them. Germline CDR1 is SGHDT and CDR2 is YYEEEE. The CDR3 loop spans 19 amino acids. The CDR3 coding sequence is TGTGCCAGCAGCTTCGTGGTGGGATTGACTCAGCTTTACACAGATACGCAGTATTTT. It yields the protein CASSFVVGLTQLYTDTQYF.

The V call is TRBV20-1, the J call TRBJ2-7; D gene ambiguous. The V end lost 0 bases, the J end lost 0 bases, and 6 bases lay between the germline ends. This CDR3 has 13 residues. CDR1 and CDR2 (germline): DFQATT, SNEGSKA (reference sequence). In nucleotides, the CDR3 is TGCAGTGCTAGAGATCTGGGCTCCTACGAGCAGTACTTC. Its translation is CSARDLGSYEQYF.

This clonotype was counted only a few times. The rearrangement uses TRBV12-3 or TRBV12-4 and TRBJ2-7, with no clear D. V was cut by 5 bases and J by 3 bases, with 17 bases left in between. This CDR3 region has 15 residues. The CDR3 loop is CASSTARSSIYEQYF. CDR3 nucleotides: TGTGCCAGCAGTACCGCTAGAAGCTCAATCTACGAGCAGTACTTC.

This clonotype was seen a few times. The genes are TRBV20-1 and TRBJ2-2; a possible D gene is TRBD2 (6 bases). CDR1 is DFQATT, CDR2 SNEGSKA, per germline (reference sequence). The V end lost 5 bases, the J end lost 5 bases, and 15 bases lay between the germline ends. The CDR3 consists of 14 residues. This chain's CDR3 is CSALTGRRTGELFF. Here the CDR3 DNA reads TGCAGTGCTTTGACCGGGAGAAGGACCGGGGAGCTGTTTTTT.

This clonotype was found a few times. The rearrangement links TRBV5-1 to TRBJ2-2; D call uncertain. The germline CDR1 and CDR2 sequences are SGHRS and YFSETQ. This CDR3 contains 15 residues. The V end was cut by 0 bases, the J end by 0 bases, with 6 bases between. CDR3 DNA: TGCGCCAGCAGCTTGGACCCTACGAACACCGGGGAGCTGTTTTTT. Its translation is CASSLDPTNTGELFF.